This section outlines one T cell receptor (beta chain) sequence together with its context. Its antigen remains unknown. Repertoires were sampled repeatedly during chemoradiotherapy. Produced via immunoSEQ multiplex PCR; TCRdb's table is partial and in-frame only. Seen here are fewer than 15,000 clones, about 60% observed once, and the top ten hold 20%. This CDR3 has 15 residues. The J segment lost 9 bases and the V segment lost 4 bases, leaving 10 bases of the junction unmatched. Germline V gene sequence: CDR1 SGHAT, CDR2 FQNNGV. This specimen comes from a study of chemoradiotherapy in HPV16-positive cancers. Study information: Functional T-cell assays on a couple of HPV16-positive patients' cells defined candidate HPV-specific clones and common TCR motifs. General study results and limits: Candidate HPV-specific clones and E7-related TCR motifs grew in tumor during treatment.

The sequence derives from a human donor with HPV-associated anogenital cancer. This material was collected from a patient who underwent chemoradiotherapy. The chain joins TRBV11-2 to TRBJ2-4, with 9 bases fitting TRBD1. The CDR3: CASSSLQGAIGIQYF. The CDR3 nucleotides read TGTGCCAGCAGCTCACTACAGGGGGCTATAGGCATTCAGTACTTC.